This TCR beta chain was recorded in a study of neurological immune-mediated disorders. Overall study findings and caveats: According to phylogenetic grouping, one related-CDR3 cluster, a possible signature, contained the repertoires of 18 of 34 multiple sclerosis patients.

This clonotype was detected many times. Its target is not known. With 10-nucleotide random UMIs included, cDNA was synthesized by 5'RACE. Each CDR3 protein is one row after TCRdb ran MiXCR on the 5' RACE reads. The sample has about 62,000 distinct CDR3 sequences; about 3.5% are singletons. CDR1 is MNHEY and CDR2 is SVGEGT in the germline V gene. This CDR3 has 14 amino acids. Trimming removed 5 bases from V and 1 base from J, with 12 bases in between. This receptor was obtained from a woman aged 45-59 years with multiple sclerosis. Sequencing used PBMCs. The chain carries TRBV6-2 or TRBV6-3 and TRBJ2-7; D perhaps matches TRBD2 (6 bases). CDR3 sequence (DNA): TGTGCCAGCAGTCTCGGGAGTCGGTCCTACGAGCAGTACTTC. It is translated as CASSLGSRSYEQYF.